The 5 T cell receptor beta chains below were found in one sample sequenced in a study of blood T cell repertoires in COVID-19. Assay: immunoSEQ multiplex PCR; the TCRdb copy retains only in-frame clones and omits some. The sample holds about 280,000 clones, approximately 86% seen once. Source material: peripheral blood. The source of these receptors is a woman in her twenties or thirties who had recovered from COVID-19.

The V gene is TRBV28, the J gene TRBJ2-7; the D is unclear. The germline V and J ends were trimmed by 2 bases and 5 bases, with 4 bases remaining between them. Germline loops: CDR1 MDHEN, CDR2 SYDVKM. The CDR3 loop spans 11 amino acids. CDR3 sequence (DNA): TGTGCCAGCAGTTTAACAAACGAGCAGTACTTC. Encoded protein: CASSLTNEQYF. Based on the CDR3 plus reference TRBV28 and TRBJ2-7, the full variable domain is DVKVTQSSRYLVKRTGEKVFLECVQDMDHENMFWYRQDPGLGLRLIYFSYDVKMKEKGDIPEGYSVSREKKERFSLILESASTNQTSMYLCASSLTNEQYFGPGTRLTVT.

The rearrangement uses TRBV14 and TRBJ2-5, with D maybe TRBD2 (6 bases). This CDR3 is 14 amino acids long. The germline V gene encodes CDR1 SGHDN and CDR2 FVKESK. V was trimmed by 4 bases and J by 4 bases, leaving 13 bases between them. CDR3 region: CASSPPSARETQYF. CDR3 nucleotide sequence: TGTGCCAGCAGCCCTCCTAGCGCGAGAGAGACCCAGTACTTC.

This sequence joins TRBV29-1 and TRBJ1-1; D is ambiguous. Germline V gene data show CDR1 as SQVTM and CDR2 as ANQGSEA. The V end lost 4 bases, the J end lost 4 bases, and 13 bases lay between the germline ends. CDR3 length: 13 amino acids. CDR3 residues: CSVAVNEGTEAFF. CDR3 DNA: TGCAGCGTTGCTGTCAATGAGGGCACTGAAGCTTTCTTT.

This rearrangement joins TRBV6-2 or TRBV6-3 to TRBJ2-7; TRBD2 matches 8 bases. Unmatched junction bases numbered 8, after V lost 6 bases and J lost 4 bases. The CDR3 has 14 residues. In germline, CDR1 is MNHEY, CDR2 SVGEGT. The CDR3 is CASSLSGSPYEQYF. The CDR3 region has the DNA TGTGCCAGCAGCCTCAGCGGGAGCCCGTACGAGCAGTACTTC.

V gene TRBV5-6 combines with J gene TRBJ1-2; D may be TRBD1 (6 bases). Germline-derived CDR1 and CDR2 are SGHDT and YYEEEE. There are 14 residues in the CDR3. V lost 2 bases to trimming and J lost 8 bases, with 16 bases between them. The CDR3 DNA is TGTGCCAGCAGCTTTTGGGCAGGGGTTGAGGGCTACACCTTC. Residues: CASSFWAGVEGYTF.